The clone carrying this T cell receptor beta chain counts as medium-sized (0.01 to 0.1%). Antigen unknown. The primer mix had 60 Vbeta and 13 Jbeta primers. Produced via immunoSEQ multiplex PCR; TCRdb's table is partial and in-frame only. The table lists approximately 150,000 clones, 73% of them singletons. The sample is drawn from a study of cytomegalovirus exposure and HLA in healthy donors. Study observations and caveats: Relative to equally common others, HLA-associated TCR beta chains showed greater clonal expansion in a later analysis. About 87% or about 30% of the time was how often most TCR beta V segments were productive, according to an earlier analysis.

There are 15 residues in the CDR3. CDR1 is WSHSY and CDR2 is SAAADI in the germline V gene. Unmatched junction bases numbered 12, after V lost 10 bases and J lost 3 bases. This clonotype was obtained from a woman aged 18-35 years in good health and CMV-seronegative. This rearrangement joins TRBV10-2 to TRBJ2-3, with 8 nucleotides matching TRBD2. Sequencing was done on a sample of PBMCs. In DNA form, the CDR3 reads TGCGCCATCTACCCGGGACTAGGAAGTACAGATACGCAGTATTTT. Protein: CAIYPGLGSTDTQYF.